This TCR beta chain was documented in a study of long-term antiretroviral therapy in people with HIV. This clone was found a few times. Looked up from germline, CDR1 is MGHRA and CDR2 is YSYEKL. There are 15 residues in the CDR3. V was shortened by 3 bases and J by 4 bases, with 16 bases between the two germline ends. At the survey level, the v3.0 immunoSEQ assay was run. Some clones are missing from TCRdb's copy, which holds only in-frame ones; the method was immunoSEQ multiplex PCR. This table has fewer than 35,000 clones, approximately 85% appearing once. The sample was unsorted PBMCs, taken 3 years after starting antiretroviral therapy. The chain joins TRBV4-1 to TRBJ2-7; D is perhaps TRBD2 (5 bases). This sequence originates from a man between 40 and 49 years old with HIV. Here the CDR3 reads CASSQDPTGNYEQYF. Here the CDR3 DNA reads TGCGCCAGCAGCCAGGATCCAACCGGGAATTACGAGCAGTACTTC.